This entry describes one T cell receptor beta chain. Its antigen remains unidentified. The input lacks base qualities; no much larger clone sits a single base away. The sample is drawn from a study of cytomegalovirus exposure and HLA in healthy donors (dated 2017 in TCRdb). As for the study more broadly: In an earlier analysis of 450 to 750 of the donors, 276 Gb of sequence data and 100 million or so unique TCR beta sequences from roughly 200 million T cells were reported. To study patterns of TCR occurrence, a later analysis re-analyzed previously published TCR beta repertoires from 666 donors and added high-resolution HLA genotyping. Of the roughly 400 genotyped donors, roughly 80% fell in the genetic ancestry cluster associated with self-reported Caucasian donors. Every discovery cohort repertoire had been produced on one sequencing platform. Typing coverage varied by locus: roughly 620-640 donors for A, B, C, DRB1 and DQB1; 500 to 550 for DQA1; more than 600 for DPA1; roughly 450 for DPB1. In an earlier analysis of roughly 600 of the donors, high-throughput TCR beta sequencing was used to judge whether each TCR beta V gene segment behaved as functional or pseudogenic. The later analysis used no new phenotypic data to find candidate immune exposures, relying instead on TCR beta sequences and their occurrence across donors. Donor age, sex, ethnicity and CMV serostatus were compiled together with the repertoire data. Four to six DR-DQ haplotypes were handled as single units for association and clustering because linkage in the cohort was strong. In a later genetic analysis, genome-wide SNP genotypes for 398 of the 666 donors were used, and that subset was treated as a discovery cohort. HLA typing included class I and class II loci at four-digit resolution. An early release that covered several hundred HLA-typed donors contained approximately 300 gigabases of sequencing data and 75 million to 100 million unique TCR sequences. High-throughput TCR immunosequencing, statistical association of individual TCRs with disease status, and machine learning were combined to predict cytomegalovirus infection status. On average, 235,054 unique TCR beta nucleotide sequences were sequenced per donor among some 430 genotyped donors of the cohort, with approximately 18% of those sequences being non-productive. The study used immunosequencing to profile the T cell repertoires of approximately 650 subjects and linked those repertoires to cytomegalovirus serostatus. The study aimed to test whether cataloging public T cell receptors could reveal signatures of past pathogen exposure. Along with the roughly 700-subject first cohort, a separate validation cohort of some 130 different subjects was used.

The receptor library was made with the immunoSEQ multiplex PCR assay. For the multiplex PCR, a mixture combining 60 forward primers for TCR Vbeta segments and 13 reverse primers for TCR Jbeta segments was used. A multiplex PCR assay on genomic DNA amplified the CDR3 region of rearranged TCR beta genes. The Illumina HiSeq System was used to sequence the amplified TCR beta libraries as 87-base-pair reads. In the source study's methods: A later analysis tallied around 80 million unique TCR beta chains across the 610 or so repertoires, and approximately 12 million of those chains were shared by two or more donors. Raw reads were error-corrected and collapsed into unique sequences by a nearest-neighbor algorithm in which closely related sequences were merged to remove PCR and sequencing errors. CDR3 sequences were aligned to IMGT reference sequences to assign V, D and J gene segments. For a sequence to be retained, a match of at least six nucleotides was required to both a V gene segment and a J gene segment. A rearrangement was called productive if the CDR3 had no stop codons and remained in frame with V and J, and every other rearrangement was called non-productive. CDR3 was defined according to IMGT convention as the region running from the second conserved V-encoded cysteine to the conserved J-encoded phenylalanine. In an earlier analysis of around 570 of the donors, sequences lacking an unambiguous match to a single V gene segment were excluded. In an earlier analysis of some 590 of the donors, V segments were called functional above 56.7% productive rearrangements and were called segregating when the between-donor standard deviation exceeded 5%. To diagnose cytomegalovirus status from the catalog of TCR beta chain sequences, a statistical classification framework was built. V and J gene assignment, in a later analysis, came from comparing TCR nucleotide sequences with IMGT/GENE-DB human TR gene sequences. In a later analysis, CDR3 sequences and most-parsimonious VDJ recombination scenarios were assigned using the TCRdist pipeline. In a later analysis, every TCR beta chain was defined by the combination of its CDR3 amino acid sequence and its V-gene family, and reads without a unique V-gene family were dropped. In a later analysis, 450 to 600 highly shared, low-generation-probability nucleotide sequences were removed to address suspected cross-contamination and a sequencing artifact. For each public chain, a later analysis derived a clonal expansion index from normalized ranks of inferred template counts within each repertoire. Generation probabilities in a later analysis came from a VDJ recombination model fitted to out-of-frame rearrangements, and those results were checked against IGoR. Hypergeometric tests were used in a later analysis to score TCR-TCR, TCR-HLA and TCR-CMV co-occurrence, with a repertoire-size bias correction applied to the TCR pairs. In a later analysis, false discovery rates were estimated by permuting HLA or CMV assignments 20 times. In a later analysis, co-occurring TCRs were grouped using DBSCAN, and TCRdist sequence similarity was added for clustering within HLA-allele-positive subsets. Repertoires with fewer than 30,000 or more than 120,000 public chains were left out of co-occurrence clustering, as were a handful of repertoires with anomalous nucleotide sharing. TCRdb re-hosts the immuneACCESS table, in-frame sequences only. Its copies lack some clones; in the studies checked, an unresolved V gene accounts for under half of them, and the cause for the rest is not known. V, J and clone size reflect that table, while D and trimming were determined from the DNA. Counted in this sample were around 210,000 clones; roughly 80% of them appeared once. The ten largest clones add up to 1.5% to 2% of the sample.

Including the terminal cysteine and phenylalanine, the CDR3 comprises 15 residues. Here the CDR3 DNA is all that survives: 45 bases in frame from base 1. As encoded in the germline V gene, CDR1 is SGDLS while CDR2 is YYNGEE. The trim is 4 bases for V and 4 bases for J, with a gap of 14 bases between the germline ends. The cohort consisted of 666 healthy bone marrow donors. At the time of sampling, all cohort members were nominally healthy, though unrecorded immune exposures were likely present. The donor was CMV seronegative and belonged to the group of 352 seronegative cohort members. A peripheral blood sample was provided by each donor, and peripheral blood mononuclear cells were used for TCR beta sequencing. Genomic DNA was extracted from the blood cell samples with the Qiagen DNeasy Blood Extraction Kit. Overall results and qualifications from the work: When HLA alleles, especially DR and DQ, strongly co-occurred, TCR associations were difficult to assign to individual alleles. While some public TCRs were present in many individuals, most TCR sequences turned up only very rarely across donors. For the cohort, immune exposure information was limited to CMV serostatus. Linkage disequilibrium might explain the correlated functional status among segregating V segments, but an unknown experimental factor could not be ruled out. A further reported finding was that TCR beta sequences accurately predicted the HLA-A and HLA-B alleles for most subjects in the first cohort. Specific HLA alleles were associated with 18,000 or so TCR beta sequences at a false discovery rate of 0.05 in a later analysis. The study listed approximately 160 TCR beta chains as associated with cytomegalovirus. The classifier was reported to diagnose cytomegalovirus status with high specificity and sensitivity in both the original and validation cohorts. A later genetic analysis reported fewer N-insertions in productive TCRs among donors in an Asian-associated ancestry cluster than the approximately 670-donor mean. The cohort was sequenced for TCR beta chains only, and without alpha or paired-chain data the features that could be detected were limited. A later analysis found that TCR association rates varied across HLA loci, with DRB1 alleles showing the most associated TCRs and HLA-C alleles the fewest. Broadly in line with IMGT annotations, most TCR beta V segments showed up in productive rearrangements about 90% or about 30% of the time in an earlier analysis of several hundred of the donors. The authors suggested that the approach could potentially be extended to other disease states and immunological phenotypes. Because counts were too low, roughly 17 rarely observed V segments, including chromosome 9 orphons, were left out of the earlier analysis of 500 to 750 of the donors. According to a later analysis, parvovirus B19, influenza, CMV and Epstein-Barr virus appeared linked to several top co-occurrence clusters. V-gene and J-gene trimming of TCR beta chains was associated with a missense DCLRE1C variant in a later genetic analysis, and the association was replicated in an independent cohort. In a later analysis, HLA-associated TCR beta chains showed more clonal expansion and lower generation probabilities than non-associated chains that were equally common. Because some donors lacked HLA typing at each locus, the association tests relied only on the typed subset. Presence/absence analyses assumed roughly uniform sequencing depth across donors, an assumption that may not hold. According to a later analysis, most CMV-associated TCR beta chains appeared to be HLA-restricted, and the HLA associations seemed to be driven largely by CMV exposure. A group of highly shared sequence variants was considered likely to be a technical artifact of the sequencing pipeline. Some IMGT-functional V segments, including TRBV6-2 and TRBV6-3, could not be distinguished by the 87-base-pair reads and were therefore excluded. Three of the identified cytomegalovirus-associated TCR beta chains were confirmed in vitro to be specific for cytomegalovirus antigens.

The TCR originated in a man over 45 in good health and CMV-seronegative. Sequencing was done on a sample of PBMCs. The chain joins TRBV9 to TRBJ2-2; the D segment could be TRBD2, given 7 matching bases. In nucleotide form, the sequence is TGTGCCAGCAGCAAAAGGAGGGGGGGCACCGGGGAGCTGTTTTTT. Translated, it gives CASSKRRGGTGELFF.